Below, one T cell receptor beta chain is given with its context. Its antigen is currently unknown. These data come from a study of somatic mutations in cytotoxic T cells in rheumatoid arthritis. Study details: Certain V beta antibody-stained T-cell populations, V beta1+ cells sequenced for TCRB among them, were flow-sorted to nearly 100% purity. Study results and limitations: Clonality measured in CD8+ T cells did not differ significantly between rheumatoid arthritis patients and age-matched healthy controls.

CDR3 length: 18 residues. V lost 5 bases and J lost 1; bases outside the gene matches: 7. Looked up from germline, CDR1 is SGHTA and CDR2 is FQGTGA. Using immunoSEQ multiplex PCR, the repertoire was profiled, and TCRdb retains in-frame clones only, with some absent. The repertoire holds about 33,000 clones, with under 90% as singletons. This TCR derives from a man between 40 and 49 years old in good health. Source material: CD8+ T cells sorted from blood. The chain recombines TRBV7-3 with TRBJ2-3, with 15 bases aligning to TRBD2. CDR3 DNA sequence: TGTGCCAGCAGCCTAGGGACTAGCGGGAGGATAGGCACAGATACGCAGTATTTT. Its protein product is CASSLGTSGRIGTDTQYF.